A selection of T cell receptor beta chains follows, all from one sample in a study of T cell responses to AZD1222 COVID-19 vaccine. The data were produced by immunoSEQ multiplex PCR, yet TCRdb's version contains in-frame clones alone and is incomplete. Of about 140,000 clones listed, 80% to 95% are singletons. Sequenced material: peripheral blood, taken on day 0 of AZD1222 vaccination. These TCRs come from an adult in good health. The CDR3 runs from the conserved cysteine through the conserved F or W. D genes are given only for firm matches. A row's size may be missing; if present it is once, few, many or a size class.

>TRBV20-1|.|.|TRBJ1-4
CSASGRTGEKLFF
TGCAGTGCTAGTGGGCGAACGGGAGAAAAACTGTTTTTT
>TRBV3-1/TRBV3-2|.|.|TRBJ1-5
CASSQVLDQPQHF
TGTGCCAGCAGCCAAGTCCTGGATCAGCCCCAGCATTTT
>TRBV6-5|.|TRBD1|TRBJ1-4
CASSPQGGSEKLFF
TGTGCCAGCAGCCCCCAGGGGGGTTCTGAAAAACTGTTTTTT
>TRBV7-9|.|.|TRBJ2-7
CASSLGDLNYEQYF
TGTGCCAGCAGCTTAGGAGATCTGAACTACGAGCAGTACTTC
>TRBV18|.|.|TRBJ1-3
CASSGKAGVNTIYF
TGTGCCAGCTCAGGGAAGGCTGGTGTAAACACCATATATTTT
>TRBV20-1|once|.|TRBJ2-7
CSAQSVGEQYF
TGCAGTGCCCAGAGTGTCGGTGAGCAGTACTTC
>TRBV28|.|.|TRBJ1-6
CASSLPDGGDLNSPLHF
TGTGCCAGCAGTTTACCCGACGGGGGGGACCTTAATTCACCCCTCCACTTT
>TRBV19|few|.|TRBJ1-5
CASSRKGGQPQHF
TGTGCCAGTAGCCGAAAAGGGGGTCAGCCCCAGCATTTT
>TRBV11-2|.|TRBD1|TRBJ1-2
CASSLGEGQGDPWGYGYTF
TGTGCCAGCAGCTTAGGGGAGGGACAGGGGGACCCGTGGGGCTATGGCTACACCTTC
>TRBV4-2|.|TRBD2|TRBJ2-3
CASSQDLTSGRPGTDTQYF
TGTGCCAGCAGCCAAGATCTGACTAGCGGGAGGCCCGGCACAGATACGCAGTATTTT
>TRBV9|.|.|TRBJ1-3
CASSPWTVSGNTIYF
TGTGCCAGCAGCCCATGGACAGTCTCTGGAAACACCATATATTTT
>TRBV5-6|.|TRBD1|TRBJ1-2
CASQGQGDKGYTF
TGTGCCAGCCAAGGTCAGGGGGATAAAGGCTACACCTTC
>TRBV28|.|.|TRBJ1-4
CASSNPSPGKREKLFF
TGTGCCAGCAGTAACCCTTCCCCAGGGAAGCGGGAAAAACTGTTTTTT
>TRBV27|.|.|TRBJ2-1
CASSFWGNEQFF
TGTGCCAGCAGTTTTTGGGGCAATGAGCAGTTCTTC
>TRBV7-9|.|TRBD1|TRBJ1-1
CASSSPTGGTEAFF
TGTGCCAGCAGCTCACCTACAGGGGGCACTGAAGCTTTCTTT
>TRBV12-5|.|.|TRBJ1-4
CASGLVPPEKLFF
TGTGCTAGTGGTTTGGTCCCCCCTGAAAAACTGTTTTTT
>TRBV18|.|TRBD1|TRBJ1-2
CASSEGQANYGYTF
TGTGCCAGCTCAGAGGGACAGGCGAACTATGGCTACACCTTC
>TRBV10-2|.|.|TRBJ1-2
CASSEGEGNYGYTF
TGCGCCAGCAGTGAGGGTGAAGGGAACTATGGCTACACCTTC
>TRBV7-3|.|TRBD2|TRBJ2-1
CASSEGTSGISEQFF
TGTGCCAGCAGCGAGGGGACTAGCGGGATTTCTGAGCAGTTCTTC
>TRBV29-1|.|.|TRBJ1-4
CSALATNEKLFF
TGCAGCGCCCTAGCAACTAATGAAAAACTGTTTTTT
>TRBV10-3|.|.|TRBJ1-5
CAISEGDSNQPQHF
TGTGCCATCAGTGAGGGGGACAGCAATCAGCCCCAGCATTTT
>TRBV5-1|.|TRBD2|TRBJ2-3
CATNSGGAGGDTQYF
TGCGCCACCAATAGCGGGGGGGCCGGGGGAGATACGCAGTATTTT
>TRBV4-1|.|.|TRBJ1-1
CASSQDQRGYTEAFF
TGCGCCAGCAGCCAAGATCAGCGGGGATACACTGAAGCTTTCTTT
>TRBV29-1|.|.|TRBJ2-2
CSVVVGAGTGELFF
TGCAGCGTTGTTGTGGGGGCGGGCACCGGGGAGCTGTTTTTT
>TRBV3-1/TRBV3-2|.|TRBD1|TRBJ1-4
CASSQGSGQGYEKLFF
TGTGCCAGCAGCCAAGGATCCGGACAGGGGTATGAAAAACTGTTTTTT
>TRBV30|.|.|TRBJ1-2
CAWNRESAANLYTF
TGTGCCTGGAACAGGGAATCGGCCGCTAACCTCTACACCTTC
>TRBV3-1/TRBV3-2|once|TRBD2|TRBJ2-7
CASSLGTSGGARMTYEQYF
TGTGCCAGCAGCCTCGGGACTAGCGGGGGGGCCAGGATGACCTACGAGCAGTACTTC
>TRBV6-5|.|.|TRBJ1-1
CASSKLQGPEAFF
TGTGCCAGCAGTAAGCTACAGGGACCCGAAGCTTTCTTT
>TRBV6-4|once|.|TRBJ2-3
CASRGDTSTDTQYF
TGTGCCAGCAGAGGGGACACTAGCACAGATACGCAGTATTTT
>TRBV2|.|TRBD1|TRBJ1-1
CASSERIGTEVFEAFF
TGTGCCAGCAGTGAACGGATTGGGACAGAGGTATTTGAAGCTTTCTTT
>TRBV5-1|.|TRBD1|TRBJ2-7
CASSLEPGQGLYEQYF
TGCGCCAGCAGCTTGGAACCGGGACAGGGTTTATACGAGCAGTACTTC
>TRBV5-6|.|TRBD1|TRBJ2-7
CASSPTGGSYEQYF
TGTGCCAGCAGCCCGACAGGGGGCAGCTACGAGCAGTACTTC
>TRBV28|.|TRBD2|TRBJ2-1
CASSFRGGSNEQFF
TGTGCCAGCAGTTTCCGGGGAGGGTCGAATGAGCAGTTCTTC
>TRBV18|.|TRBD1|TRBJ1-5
CASSAQGANQPQHF
TGTGCCAGCTCTGCCCAGGGGGCTAATCAGCCCCAGCATTTT
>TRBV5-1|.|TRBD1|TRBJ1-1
CASSPRQGLNTEAFF
TGCGCCAGCAGCCCCAGACAGGGATTGAACACTGAAGCTTTCTTT
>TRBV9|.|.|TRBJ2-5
CASSVHAQETQYF
TGTGCCAGCAGCGTCCATGCCCAAGAGACCCAGTACTTC
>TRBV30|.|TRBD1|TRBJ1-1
CAWSPRQGRPPVYAFF
TGTGCCTGGAGTCCTCGACAGGGTCGTCCCCCTGTGTATGCTTTCTTT
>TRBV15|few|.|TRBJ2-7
CATSRDAESSYEQYF
TGTGCCACCAGCAGAGATGCGGAAAGCTCCTACGAGCAGTACTTC
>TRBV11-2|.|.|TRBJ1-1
CASSLGQGRDTEAFF
TGTGCCAGCAGCTTAGGTCAGGGAAGGGACACTGAAGCTTTCTTT
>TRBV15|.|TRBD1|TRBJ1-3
CATSRLGGYGNTIYF
TGTGCCACCAGCAGGTTAGGGGGCTATGGAAACACCATATATTTT
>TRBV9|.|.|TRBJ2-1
CASSPITRFPYNEQFF
TGTGCCAGCAGCCCTATCACTAGGTTCCCTTACAATGAGCAGTTCTTC
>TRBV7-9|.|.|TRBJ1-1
CASSSIQGTSAFF
TGTGCCAGCAGCTCCATCCAAGGGACGAGTGCTTTCTTT
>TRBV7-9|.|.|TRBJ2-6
CASSLDGAGANVLTF
TGTGCCAGCAGCTTAGATGGAGCCGGGGCCAACGTCCTGACTTTC
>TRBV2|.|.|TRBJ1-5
CASSEPDRPNQPQHF
TGTGCCAGCAGTGAACCAGACAGGCCCAATCAGCCCCAGCATTTT
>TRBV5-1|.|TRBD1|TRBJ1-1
CASGQGENTEAFF
TGCGCCAGCGGACAGGGGGAGAACACTGAAGCTTTCTTT